Listed below are T cell receptor beta chains from one sample, sequenced in a study of blood T cell repertoires in COVID-19. Clones were sequenced by immunoSEQ multiplex PCR, and TCRdb holds only the in-frame ones, with some missing. The profile shows around 220,000 clones, 85% to 90% of them singletons. Sequencing used peripheral blood. The receptor source for this set is a man aged 18 to 30 with active or convalescent COVID-19. CDR3s include the opening cysteine and the closing phenylalanine or tryptophan. D genes are given only for firm matches. Only some rows state a clone size, as once, few, many or a class for expanded clones.

clone_size j_call d_call v_call cdr3_nt cdr3_aa
. TRBJ1-3 . TRBV9 TGTGCCAGCAGCCGGCTCGAGGGCTCTGGAAACACCATATATTTT CASSRLEGSGNTIYF
. TRBJ2-3 TRBD2 TRBV6-1 TGTGCCAGCAGTGTACAGATAGCGGGAGGGGGAGATACGCAGTATTTT CASSVQIAGGGDTQYF
. TRBJ2-1 TRBD2 TRBV5-6 TGTGCCAGCAGCCTGCCGGGACTAGAATATGAGCAGTTCTTC CASSLPGLEYEQFF
. TRBJ2-1 TRBD2 TRBV5-4 TGTGCCAGCAGCCCCGCGGATGGGACTAGCGGGAGGCGACCCTTCTTC CASSPADGTSGRRPFF
. TRBJ2-3 . TRBV7-6 TGTGCCAGCAGCCAACCCGACCCCACAGGGACGGGGGATACGCAGTATTTT CASSQPDPTGTGDTQYF
. TRBJ2-7 . TRBV7-3 TGTGCCAGCAGCTTAAGTGGGAGTACCTACGAGCAGTACTTC CASSLSGSTYEQYF
. TRBJ1-3 . TRBV6-5 TGTGCCAGCAGACCTGACAGGTCTGGAAACACCATATATTTT CASRPDRSGNTIYF
. TRBJ2-7 . TRBV6-5 TGTGCCAGCAGCCTGGGGACGGGAGACTCCGAGCAGTACTTC CASSLGTGDSEQYF
. TRBJ2-5 . TRBV6-2/TRBV6-3 TGTGCCAGCAGTTACGTAGAAGAGACCCAGTACTTC CASSYVEETQYF
. TRBJ1-6 TRBD1 TRBV2 TGTGCCAGCAGTCCTGGCCCGGGACAGGGTATTCGCCTCCACTTT CASSPGPGQGIRLHF
many TRBJ1-1 . TRBV11-2 TGTGCCAGCAGCTCCCCAAGGTCGGGCACTGAAGCTTTCTTT CASSSPRSGTEAFF
. TRBJ2-1 . TRBV7-2 TGTGCCAGCAGCTTAAAGCTCCCCGGCAATGAGCAGTTCTTC CASSLKLPGNEQFF
. TRBJ1-1 TRBD1 TRBV3-1/TRBV3-2 TGTGCCAGCAGCAGACAGGGGGCTGAAGCTTTCTTT CASSRQGAEAFF
. TRBJ1-5 . TRBV6-5 TGTGCCAGCCGAGCGGGGGCAGTTAGCAATCAGCCCCAGCATTTT CASRAGAVSNQPQHF
. TRBJ2-1 TRBD2 TRBV5-1 TGCGCCAGCAGCTTCGCTAGCGGGATCCTAAATGAGCAGTTCTTC CASSFASGILNEQFF
. TRBJ2-5 TRBD2 TRBV2 TGTGCCAGCAGAGGGTTAGTAAAGACTAGCGGGAAGCAAGAGACCCAGTACTTC CASRGLVKTSGKQETQYF
few TRBJ2-1 TRBD2 TRBV19 TGTGCCAGTAGTACCCTACCGGGACTAGCAAAGGCCGATCCCTACAATGAGCAGTTCTTC CASSTLPGLAKADPYNEQFF
. TRBJ1-1 . TRBV13 TGTGCCAGCAGCTCGGGGTCCGCGTGGGTCACTGAAGCTTTCTTT CASSSGSAWVTEAFF
. TRBJ2-3 . TRBV30 TGTGCCTGGGGTCGGGACACTAGCACAGATACGCAGTATTTT CAWGRDTSTDTQYF
. TRBJ2-3 TRBD2 TRBV11-3 TGTGCCAGCAGCATAGGGACTAGGGGAAGCACAGATACGCAGTATTTT CASSIGTRGSTDTQYF
once TRBJ1-1 TRBD1 TRBV29-1 TGCAGCGGAGGACAGGGAGCGAACACTGAAGCTTTCTTT CSGGQGANTEAFF
. TRBJ2-2 . TRBV2 TGTGCCAGCCAAGGCCAGGCGAACACCGGGGAGCTGTTTTTT CASQGQANTGELFF
. TRBJ2-7 . TRBV28 TGTGCCAGCAGTTTTTTAGGGGACGAGCAGTACTTC CASSFLGDEQYF
. TRBJ1-2 . TRBV7-9 TGTGCCAGCAGCTTAGGGGCAGGGGCATATTATGGCTACACCTTC CASSLGAGAYYGYTF
. TRBJ1-2 TRBD1 TRBV15 TGTGCCACCAGCAGTGCTGGAGGACAGGGGAGAAGCTACACCTTC CATSSAGGQGRSYTF
. TRBJ2-3 TRBD1 TRBV18 TGTGCCAGCTCACTAAAGGGGGCTGATACGCAGTATTTT CASSLKGADTQYF
. TRBJ2-2 . TRBV4-1 TGCGCCACCCGGCGGGAACCCACCGGGGAGCTGTTTTTT CATRREPTGELFF
. TRBJ1-2 . TRBV12-3/TRBV12-4 TGTGCCAGCAGTTTGGTCGGGGGGAATGGCTACACCTTC CASSLVGGNGYTF
. TRBJ2-7 TRBD2 TRBV6-2/TRBV6-3 TGTGCCAGCAGCCCCGGACTAGCGGGAGCCTACGAGCAGTACTTC CASSPGLAGAYEQYF
. TRBJ2-7 TRBD2 TRBV3-1/TRBV3-2 TGTGCCAGCAGCCTTAGTAGCGGGAGGGCCTACGAGCAGTACTTC CASSLSSGRAYEQYF
. TRBJ2-1 TRBD2 TRBV4-2 TGTGCCAGTCAGCGGGAGGGCTACAATGAGCAGTTCTTC CASQREGYNEQFF
. TRBJ2-3 TRBD2 TRBV6-2/TRBV6-3 TGTGCCAGCAGTTACGGAGCTAGCGGGTCAGATACGCAGTATTTT CASSYGASGSDTQYF
. TRBJ2-3 TRBD2 TRBV5-1 TGCGCCAGCAGCTTGGGGGGACTAGCGGGAGCCACAGATACGCAGTATTTT CASSLGGLAGATDTQYF